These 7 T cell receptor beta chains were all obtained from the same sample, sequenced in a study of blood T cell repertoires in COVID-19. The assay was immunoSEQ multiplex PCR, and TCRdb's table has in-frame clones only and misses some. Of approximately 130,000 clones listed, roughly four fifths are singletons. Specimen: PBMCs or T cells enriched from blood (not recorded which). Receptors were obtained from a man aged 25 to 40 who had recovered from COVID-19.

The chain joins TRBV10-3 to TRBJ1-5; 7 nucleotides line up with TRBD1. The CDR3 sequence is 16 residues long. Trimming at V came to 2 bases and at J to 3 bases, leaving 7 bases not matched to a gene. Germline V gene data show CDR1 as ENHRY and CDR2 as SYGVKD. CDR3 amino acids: CAISERQGGNNQPQHF. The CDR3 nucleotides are TGTGCCATCAGTGAGCGACAGGGTGGAAACAATCAGCCCCAGCATTTT.

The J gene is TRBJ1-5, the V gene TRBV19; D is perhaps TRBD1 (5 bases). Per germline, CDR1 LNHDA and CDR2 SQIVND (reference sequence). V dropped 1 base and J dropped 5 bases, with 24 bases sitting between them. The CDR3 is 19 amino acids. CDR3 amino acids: CASSIAAGRGPVQYQPQHF. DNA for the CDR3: TGTGCCAGTAGTATAGCCGCAGGGAGGGGCCCCGTCCAATATCAGCCCCAGCATTTT.

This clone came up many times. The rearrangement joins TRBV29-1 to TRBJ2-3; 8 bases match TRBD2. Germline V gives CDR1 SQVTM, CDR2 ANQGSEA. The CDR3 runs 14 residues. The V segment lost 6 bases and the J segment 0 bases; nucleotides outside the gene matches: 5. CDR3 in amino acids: CSVKRLASTDTQYF. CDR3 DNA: TGCAGCGTCAAAAGACTAGCGAGCACAGATACGCAGTATTTT.

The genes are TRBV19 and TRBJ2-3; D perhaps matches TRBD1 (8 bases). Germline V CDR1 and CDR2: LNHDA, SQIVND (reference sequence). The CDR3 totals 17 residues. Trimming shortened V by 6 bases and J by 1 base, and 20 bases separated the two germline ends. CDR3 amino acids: CASSDGGQTGGTDTQYF. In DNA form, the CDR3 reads TGTGCCAGTAGCGACGGGGGGCAGACAGGGGGCACAGATACGCAGTATTTT.

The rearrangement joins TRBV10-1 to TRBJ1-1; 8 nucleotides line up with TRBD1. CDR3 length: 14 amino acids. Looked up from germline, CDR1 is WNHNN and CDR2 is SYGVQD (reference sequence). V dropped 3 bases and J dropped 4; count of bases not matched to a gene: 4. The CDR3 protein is CASSDNRGITEAFF. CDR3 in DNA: TGCGCCAGCAGTGACAACAGGGGGATCACTGAAGCTTTCTTT.

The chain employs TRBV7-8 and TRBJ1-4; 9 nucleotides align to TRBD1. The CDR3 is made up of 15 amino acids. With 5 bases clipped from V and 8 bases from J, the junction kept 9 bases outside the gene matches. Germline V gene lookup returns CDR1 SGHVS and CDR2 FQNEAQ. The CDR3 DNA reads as TGTGCCAGCAGCACCGGACAGGGGAGGGTAGAAAAACTGTTTTTT. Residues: CASSTGQGRVEKLFF.

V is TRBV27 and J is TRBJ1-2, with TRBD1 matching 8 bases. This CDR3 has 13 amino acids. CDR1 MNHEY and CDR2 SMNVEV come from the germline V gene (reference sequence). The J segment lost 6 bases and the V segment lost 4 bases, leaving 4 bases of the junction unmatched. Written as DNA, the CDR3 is TGTGCCAGCAGTTACCAGGGGGCGGATGGCTACACCTTC. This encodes CASSYQGADGYTF.